This T cell receptor (beta chain) was identified in a study of blood T cells in healthy people across ages. This clonotype was observed a few times. Antigen unknown. The CDR3 is 13 amino acids. Trimming took 7 bases from V and 4 from J, leaving 13 bases between them. Germline V gene data show CDR1 as MDHEN and CDR2 as SYDVKM. A second about 7 to 12 cycle PCR used barcoded and J-beta primers. TCRdb processed the 5' RACE reads anew with MiXCR; each CDR3 protein has one entry. The table shows approximately 690,000 distinct CDR3 sequences, with approximately 40% occurring only once. Study-wide results and caveats: Greater diversity and more naive CD4+ cells were seen in long-lived donors than in aged donors. As age increased, TCR beta diversity per million T cells fell in a roughly linear fashion.

V gene TRBV28 combines with J gene TRBJ1-1; D is ambiguous. The sequence derives from a man at least 80 years old in good health. The sample consisted of blood. CDR3 bases: TGTGCCAGCATTCGGAGGGCAGGCACTGAAGCTTTCTTT. Encoded protein: CASIRRAGTEAFF. The full variable domain, completed using reference TRBV28 and TRBJ1-1, is DVKVTQSSRYLVKRTGEKVFLECVQDMDHENMFWYRQDPGLGLRLIYFSYDVKMKEKGDIPEGYSVSREKKERFSLILESASTNQTSMYLCASIRRAGTEAFFGQGTRLTVV.